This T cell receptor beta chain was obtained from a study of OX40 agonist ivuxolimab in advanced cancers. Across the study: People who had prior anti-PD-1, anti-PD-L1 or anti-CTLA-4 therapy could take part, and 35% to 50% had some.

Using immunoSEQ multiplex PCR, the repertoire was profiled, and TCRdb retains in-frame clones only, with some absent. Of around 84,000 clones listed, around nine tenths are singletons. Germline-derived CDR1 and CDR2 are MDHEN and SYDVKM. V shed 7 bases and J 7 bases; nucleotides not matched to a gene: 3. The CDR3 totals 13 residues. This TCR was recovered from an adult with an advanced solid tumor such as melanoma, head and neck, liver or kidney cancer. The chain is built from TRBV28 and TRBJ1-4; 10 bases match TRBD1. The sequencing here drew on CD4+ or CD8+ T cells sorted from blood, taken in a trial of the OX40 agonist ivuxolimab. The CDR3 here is CASNRDRGEKLFF. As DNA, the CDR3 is TGTGCCAGCAACCGGGACAGGGGTGAAAAACTGTTTTTT. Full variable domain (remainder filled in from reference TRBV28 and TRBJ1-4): DVKVTQSSRYLVKRTGEKVFLECVQDMDHENMFWYRQDPGLGLRLIYFSYDVKMKEKGDIPEGYSVSREKKERFSLILESASTNQTSMYLCASNRDRGEKLFFGSGTQLSVL.